These 10 T cell receptor beta chains were sequenced from one sample in a study of T cell repertoires in cytomegalovirus infection. TCRdb reprocessed the reads via MiXCR and lists one record per CDR3 protein. The table lists approximately 910,000 distinct CDR3 sequences, approximately 32% of them singletons. No antigen is known for these receptors. Sequenced material: cultured CD8+ T cells from PBMCs, taken from culture after CMV antigen stimulation. All receptors come from a human donor in good health (CMV status not recorded). Some clones in this sample may be carry-over from other donors' samples.

This clonotype was seen only once. The chain has TRBV7-9 and TRBJ2-4, with 10 bases that match TRBD1. The CDR3 spans 15 residues. Trimming removed 5 bases from V and 2 bases from J; junction bases left unmatched: 3. Germline V gives CDR1 SEHNR, CDR2 FQNEAQ (reference sequence). CDR3 sequence: CASSRTGGTKNIQYF. The CDR3 DNA sequence: TGTGCCAGCAGCAGGACAGGGGGAACCAAAAACATTCAGTACTTC. Complete variable domain (other parts from reference TRBV7-9 and TRBJ2-4): DTGVSQNPRHKITKRGQNVTFRCDPISEHNRLYWYRQTLGQGPEFLTYFQNEAQLEKSRLLSDRFSAERPKGSFSTLEIQRTEQGDSAMYLCASSRTGGTKNIQYFGAGTRLSVL.

The chain combines TRBV28 with TRBJ2-7, with D possibly being TRBD2 (5 bases). The CDR3 length is 12 residues. Germline V gene lookup returns CDR1 MDHEN and CDR2 SYDVKM. Trimming stripped 6 bases from V and 5 bases from J, with 11 bases between. The CDR3 DNA reads TGTGCCAGCAGCCCCCGAGGGCACGAGCAGTACGTC. It specifies CASSPRGHEQYV.

This clonotype was seen many times. The chain has TRBV6-6 and TRBJ2-7; D is tentatively TRBD1 or TRBD2 (5 bases each). Germline V lookup: CDR1 MNHNY, CDR2 SVGAGI (reference sequence). The CDR3 loop spans 14 amino acids. The ends were cut back, 3 bases at V and 2 bases at J, with 11 bases in the middle. CDR3 bases: TGTGCCAGCAGTTATGAGGGGTCAGCCTACGAGCAGTACGTC. As protein: CASSYEGSAYEQYV.

The J gene is TRBJ1-1, the V gene TRBV2, with a tentative D call TRBD1 (6 bases). V lost 3 bases and J lost 8, with 13 bases in between. In germline, CDR1 is SNHLY, CDR2 FYNNEI. This CDR3 region has 13 residues. The CDR3 spells CASSDRQGLEAFF. The CDR3 DNA is TGTGCCAGCAGTGATAGGCAGGGGTTAGAAGCTTTCTTT.

This clonotype was counted a few times. This chain connects TRBV10-3 to TRBJ1-2; D possibly corresponds to TRBD1 (5 bases). Germline values: CDR1 ENHRY, CDR2 SYGVKD. The V gene lost 0 bases and the J gene lost 1 base, with 15 bases spanning the gap. CDR3 length equals 17 residues. In DNA form, the CDR3 reads TGTGCCATCAGTGAGTCGACTCGGGTGGGACTTAACTATGGCTACACCTTC. Amino acid sequence: CAISESTRVGLNYGYTF.

This clonotype has only a few counts. The J gene is TRBJ2-5, the V gene TRBV4-1; D possibly corresponds to TRBD2 (5 bases). Looked up from germline, CDR1 is MGHRA and CDR2 is YSYEKL. Trimming cost V 0 bases and J 9 bases, with 17 bases left between them. CDR3 length equals 15 residues. CDR3 residues: CASSQDTGGWGSQYF. CDR3 DNA sequence: TGCGCCAGCAGCCAAGATACTGGCGGGTGGGGATCCCAGTACTTC.

The chain joins TRBV27 to TRBJ1-5; the D gene is possibly TRBD1 (5 bases). The CDR3 is 15 residues long. CDR1 and CDR2 (germline): MNHEY, SMNVEV (reference sequence). Between the trimmed V and J ends, which lost 6 bases and 5 bases, there was a span of 17 bases. CDR3 loop: CASRRGNGGDQPQHF. CDR3 in DNA: TGTGCCAGCAGGAGAGGCAACGGGGGGGATCAGCCCCAGCATTTT.

This chain joins TRBV7-2 and TRBJ2-7; a weak D match, TRBD2 (6 bases). The CDR3 is 13 amino acids. The germline CDR1 and CDR2 sequences are SGHTA and FQGNSA. Trimming took off 8 bases at V and 6 bases at J, with 17 bases between the two ends. The CDR3 DNA is TGTGCCAGCCGGGGGTCAATGTACGTCGAGCAGTACTTC. It codes for CASRGSMYVEQYF.

This chain connects TRBV7-2 to TRBJ1-1, with D maybe TRBD1 (5 bases). This CDR3 region has 12 residues. Trimming stripped 5 bases from V and 7 bases from J, with 11 bases between. Germline assignment: CDR1 SGHTA and CDR2 FQGNSA. CDR3 protein: CASSTSGIEAFF. The CDR3 DNA is TGTGCCAGCAGCACCTCAGGGATTGAAGCTTTCTTT.

Worth noting for this clonotype: A read error may be the cause here, since a much bigger clone is one base away. The chain carries TRBV7-8 and TRBJ1-2; TRBD1 matches at 7 bases. The CDR3 length is 12 residues. Germline assignment: CDR1 SGHVS and CDR2 FQNEAQ. V dropped 6 bases and J dropped 4; count of bases not matched to a gene: 2. The CDR3 DNA sequence: TGTGCCAGCAGGGGGGACAGCTATGGCTACACCTTC. Its protein product is CASRGDSYGYTF.